This T cell receptor beta chain was captured by sequencing in a study of OX40 agonist ivuxolimab in advanced cancers. The data were produced by immunoSEQ multiplex PCR, yet TCRdb's version contains in-frame clones alone and is incomplete. The sample lists almost 50,000 clones, 70% to 90% seen once, with approximately 52% in the top ten. Only a few counts were recorded for this clone. This specimen consisted of CD4+ or CD8+ T cells sorted from blood, obtained in a trial of the OX40 agonist ivuxolimab. This sequence was found in an adult with an advanced solid tumor such as melanoma, head and neck, liver or kidney cancer.

In DNA, the CDR3 is TGTGCCAGCAGCTCCGCCTATGGCTACACCTTC. Its protein is CASSSAYGYTF. The rearrangement links TRBV25-1 to TRBJ1-2; D gene uncertain. Germline-derived CDR1 and CDR2 are MGHDK and SYGVNS. V dropped 6 bases and J dropped 4 bases, with 6 bases sitting between them. The CDR3 extends over 11 amino acids.